This T cell receptor beta chain was documented in a study of beta chain features in type 1 diabetes. With regard to this clone: Its antigen is currently unknown. The sample carries other DNA sequences with the same CDR3.

J lost 3 bases, V lost 4 bases, and 3 bases had no gene match. Per germline, CDR1 SGHRS and CDR2 YFSETQ. The length of the CDR3 is 14 residues. Reverse transcribing all isolated RNA meant expressed TCRB transcripts were sequenced. Clones were read by immunoSEQ multiplex PCR, and TCRdb kept only the in-frame ones, dropping some. This table has hundreds of thousands of clones, about 14% appearing once. Findings of the study overall: Possible PCR preference for shorter templates applied equally to patients and controls. Type 1 diabetes patients had TCRB CDR3s that were shorter (moderately but significantly so) in all four CD4+ subsets. Patients with type 1 diabetes carried fewer insertions and had more deletions at their VDJ junctions. In cDNA sequencing, cells with high TCR expression could be over-represented.

Sequences were obtained from naive CD4+ T cells from blood. This sequence joins TRBV5-1 and TRBJ2-7; 11 positions agree with TRBD1. The source is a man aged 18 to 30 with type 1 diabetes. CDR3: CASSTGTGGYEQYF. In DNA form, the CDR3 reads TGCGCCAGCAGCACCGGGACAGGGGGCTACGAGCAGTACTTC.